The rows below give T cell receptor beta chains drawn from one sample of a study of OX40 agonist ivuxolimab in advanced cancers. Sequenced by immunoSEQ multiplex PCR; TCRdb stores in-frame clones only, minus some. Here the sample spans around 79,000 clones, approximately 86% being singletons. The sample in question was CD4+ or CD8+ T cells sorted from blood, obtained in a trial of the OX40 agonist ivuxolimab. The receptors shown here come from an adult with an advanced solid tumor such as melanoma, head and neck, liver or kidney cancer. The CDR3 runs from the conserved cysteine through the conserved F or W. A D gene is named only where the DNA matches it firmly. Clone size is shown for a subset of rows, as once, few, many or a class of expanded clone.

TRBD2,NA,TRBJ2-2,TRBV28,TGTGCCAGCAGCCCGCTAGCGGGAGTGTCCGGGGAGCTGTTTTTT,CASSPLAGVSGELFF
TRBD1,few,TRBJ1-3,TRBV6-5,TGTGCCAGCAGTTACGACAGGGGACTCTCTGGAAACACCATATATTTT,CASSYDRGLSGNTIYF
NA,NA,TRBJ2-5,TRBV20-1,TGCAGTGCTAGAGTGGGAGAGACCCAGTACTTC,CSARVGETQYF
NA,NA,TRBJ1-2,TRBV30,TGTGCCTCCCCAAGGCCAGCGGACTATGGCTACACCTTC,CASPRPADYGYTF
TRBD1,NA,TRBJ2-5,TRBV7-2,TGTGCCAGCAGCCTAACTTCGGGACAGGGGCCTCAAGAGACCCAGTACTTC,CASSLTSGQGPQETQYF
NA,NA,TRBJ1-5,TRBV2,TGTGCCAGCTGGAAACAGGGTGGTCAGCCCCAGCATTTT,CASWKQGGQPQHF
NA,NA,TRBJ2-3,TRBV11-2,TGTGCCAGCAGCGCTAACCCGACAGGCACAGATACGCAGTATTTT,CASSANPTGTDTQYF
TRBD1,NA,TRBJ1-2,TRBV7-8,TGTGCCAGCAGCCCACTTCGACAGGGGGCGGGCTACACCTTC,CASSPLRQGAGYTF
TRBD1,once,TRBJ2-5,TRBV28,TGTGCCAGCAGTGCTCCGGGGAGAGACAGGGATGAGACCCAGTACTTC,CASSAPGRDRDETQYF
NA,NA,TRBJ1-3,TRBV5-4,TGTGCCAGCGCTCCGGGAGGACAAGGCGGAAACACCATATATTTT,CASAPGGQGGNTIYF
NA,once,TRBJ1-1,TRBV5-1,TGCGCCAGCAGCTTGGGACAGGCTTACACTGAAGCTTTCTTT,CASSLGQAYTEAFF
TRBD1,once,TRBJ1-1,TRBV30,TGTGCCTGGACCCGGACAGGGGGTGACACTGAAGCTTTCTTT,CAWTRTGGDTEAFF
TRBD2,NA,TRBJ2-5,TRBV28,TGTGCCAGCAGTTTAAGGGTAGCGGGGGGCATGACCCAGTACTTC,CASSLRVAGGMTQYF
NA,few,TRBJ2-1,TRBV7-9,TGTGCCAGCAGCTTAGGGCTAGTCCATGAGCAGTTCTTC,CASSLGLVHEQFF
TRBD2,NA,TRBJ2-7,TRBV19,TGTGCCAGTAGTATTTTGGCGGGAGGTACCGGATACGAGCAGTACTTC,CASSILAGGTGYEQYF
NA,NA,TRBJ1-4,TRBV10-3,TGTGCCATCAGGTATAGGGCCACTGCAACTAATGAAAAACTGTTTTTT,CAIRYRATATNEKLFF
TRBD2,NA,TRBJ2-7,TRBV28,TGTGCCAGCAGCCCCACTAGCGGTACCTACGAGCAGTACTTC,CASSPTSGTYEQYF
NA,NA,TRBJ1-1,TRBV27,TGTGCCAGCAGTTGGGGCGTGGTGAACACTGAAGCTTTCTTT,CASSWGVVNTEAFF
TRBD1,NA,TRBJ2-2,TRBV29-1,TGCAGCGTTGAAGTGGGACAGCCATACACCGGGGAGCTGTTTTTT,CSVEVGQPYTGELFF
NA,NA,TRBJ1-2,TRBV28,TGTGCCAGCAACGGGAATGGCTACACCTTC,CASNGNGYTF
NA,NA,TRBJ2-4,TRBV23-1,TGCGCCAGCAGTCAATGGTACATCTTAGCCAAAAACATTCAGTACTTC,CASSQWYILAKNIQYF
NA,NA,TRBJ2-5,TRBV10-3,TGTGCCATCAGTGTCGGGGAGGAGACCCAGTACTTC,CAISVGEETQYF
TRBD1,NA,TRBJ1-2,TRBV14,TGTGCCAGCAGCCGGGACAGCTTAGGCGGTGGCTACACCTTC,CASSRDSLGGGYTF
NA,once,TRBJ1-2,TRBV2,TGTGCCGTGCGCTATGGCTACACCTTC,CAVRYGYTF
TRBD2,NA,TRBJ2-1,TRBV9,TGTGCCAGCAGCATAGGCCTAGCGGGGGGGCTGGATGAGCAGTTCTTC,CASSIGLAGGLDEQFF
NA,NA,TRBJ2-2,TRBV4-1,TGCGCCAGCAGCCAAGAACAGGGGAACACCGGGGAGCTGTTTTTT,CASSQEQGNTGELFF
TRBD1,NA,TRBJ1-6,TRBV19,TGTGCCAGTACCACAAACTTCGGGACAGGGAGCTCCTATAATTCACCCCTCCACTTT,CASTTNFGTGSSYNSPLHF
TRBD1,few,TRBJ1-1,TRBV27,TGTGCCAGCAGTCCGAGACAGGGTAGGACTGAAGCTTTCTTT,CASSPRQGRTEAFF
NA,NA,TRBJ1-2,TRBV27,TGTGCCAGCAGTTTGTCCGGGAGCAACTATGGCTACACCTTC,CASSLSGSNYGYTF
TRBD1,few,TRBJ2-7,TRBV18,TGTGCCAGCTCGTTCGGGACAGGGGGCAACGAGCAGTACTTC,CASSFGTGGNEQYF
NA,once,TRBJ2-7,TRBV28,TGTGCCAGCAGTCCACACCAAATCACATACGAGCAGTACTTC,CASSPHQITYEQYF
TRBD2,NA,TRBJ2-2,TRBV11-1,TGTGCCAGCAGCATAAGACCCCCGGGACTAGCGAACACCGGGGAGCTGTTTTTT,CASSIRPPGLANTGELFF